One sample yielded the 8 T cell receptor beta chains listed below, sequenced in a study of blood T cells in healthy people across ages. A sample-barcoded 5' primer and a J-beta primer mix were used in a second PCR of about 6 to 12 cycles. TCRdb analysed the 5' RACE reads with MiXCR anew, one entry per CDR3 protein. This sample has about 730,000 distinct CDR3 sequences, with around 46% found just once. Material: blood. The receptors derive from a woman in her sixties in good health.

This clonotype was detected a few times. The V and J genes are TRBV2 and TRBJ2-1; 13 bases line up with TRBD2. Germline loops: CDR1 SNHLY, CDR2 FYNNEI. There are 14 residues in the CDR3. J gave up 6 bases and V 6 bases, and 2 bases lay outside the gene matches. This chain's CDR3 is CASRGLAGPNEQFF. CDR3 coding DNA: TGTGCCAGCAGGGGACTAGCGGGACCCAATGAGCAGTTCTTC.

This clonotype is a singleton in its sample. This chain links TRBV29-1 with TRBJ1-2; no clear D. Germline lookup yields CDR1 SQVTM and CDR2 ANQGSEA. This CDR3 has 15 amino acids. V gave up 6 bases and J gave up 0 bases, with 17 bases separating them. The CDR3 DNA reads TGCAGCGTACACCGGACCGGGGAGGCTAACTATGGCTACACCTTC. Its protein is CSVHRTGEANYGYTF.

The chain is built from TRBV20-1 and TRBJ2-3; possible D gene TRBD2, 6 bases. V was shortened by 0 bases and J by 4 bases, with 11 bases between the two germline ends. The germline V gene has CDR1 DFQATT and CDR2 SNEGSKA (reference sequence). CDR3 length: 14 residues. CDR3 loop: CSAREGDLPDTQYF. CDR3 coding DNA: TGCAGTGCTAGAGAGGGGGACTTGCCAGATACGCAGTATTTT.

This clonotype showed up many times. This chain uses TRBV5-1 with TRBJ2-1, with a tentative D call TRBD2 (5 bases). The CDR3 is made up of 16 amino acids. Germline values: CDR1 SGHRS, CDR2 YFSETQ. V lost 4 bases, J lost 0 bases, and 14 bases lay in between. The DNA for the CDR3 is TGCGCCAGCAGCCCGGAGTCCCGGGGCTCCTACAATGAGCAGTTCTTC. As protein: CASSPESRGSYNEQFF.

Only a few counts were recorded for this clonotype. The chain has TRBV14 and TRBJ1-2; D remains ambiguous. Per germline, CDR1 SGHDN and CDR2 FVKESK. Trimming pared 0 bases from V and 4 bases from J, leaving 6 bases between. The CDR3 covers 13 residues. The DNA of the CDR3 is TGTGCCAGCAGCCAAGATTGGGGCTATGGCTACACCTTC. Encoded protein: CASSQDWGYGYTF.

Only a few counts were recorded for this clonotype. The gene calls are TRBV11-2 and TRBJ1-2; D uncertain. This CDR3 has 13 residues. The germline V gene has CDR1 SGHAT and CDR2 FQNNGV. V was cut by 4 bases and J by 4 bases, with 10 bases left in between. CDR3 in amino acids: CASSSSGPYGYTF. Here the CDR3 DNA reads TGTGCCAGCAGCTCGTCAGGTCCCTATGGCTACACCTTC.

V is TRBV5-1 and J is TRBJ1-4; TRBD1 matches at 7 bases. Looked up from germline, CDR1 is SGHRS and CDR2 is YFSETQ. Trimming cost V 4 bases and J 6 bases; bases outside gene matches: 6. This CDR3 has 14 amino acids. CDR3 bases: TGCGCCAGCAGCGGGACAGCGAACCATGAAAAACTGTTTTTT. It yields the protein CASSGTANHEKLFF.

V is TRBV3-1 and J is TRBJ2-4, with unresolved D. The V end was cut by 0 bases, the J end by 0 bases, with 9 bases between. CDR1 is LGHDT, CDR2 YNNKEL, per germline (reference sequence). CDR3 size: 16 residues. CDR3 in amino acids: CASSQDLGLAKNIQYF. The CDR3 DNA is TGTGCCAGCAGCCAAGATTTGGGGTTAGCCAAAAACATTCAGTACTTC.